These 27 T cell receptor beta chains were sequenced from one sample in a study. Using its own MiXCR run on the reads, TCRdb lists one record per CDR3 protein. The sample holds several hundred distinct CDR3 sequences, about 31% seen once. The sample comprised CD8+ T cells (not recorded whether cultured). The receptors derive from a female donor.

In this sample, this clonotype is medium-sized. The V and J genes are TRBV19 and TRBJ2-7; D is perhaps TRBD2 (5 bases). This CDR3 has 13 amino acids. Germline CDR1 reads LNHDA; CDR2 reads SQIVND (reference sequence). The V end was cut by 3 bases, the J end by 6 bases, with 12 bases between. CDR3 protein: CASSMRSGIEQYF. The CDR3 DNA is TGTGCCAGTAGTATGCGGTCCGGGATCGAGCAGTACTTC.

In its sample, this clonotype ranks as medium-sized. This sequence joins TRBV19 and TRBJ2-1; D is unclear. CDR1 LNHDA and CDR2 SQIVND come from the germline V gene (reference sequence). Deletions cut 3 bases from V and 8 bases from J, with 11 bases between. The CDR3 totals 13 residues. CDR3 bases: TGTGCCAGTAGTATTCGGGCCGGGTATGAGCAGTTCTTC. This gives the protein CASSIRAGYEQFF.

V and J are TRBV19 and TRBJ2-7; D unclear. CDR3 length: 13 residues. CDR1 is LNHDA and CDR2 is SQIVND in the germline V gene (reference sequence). The germline V and J ends were trimmed by 2 bases and 10 bases, with 15 bases remaining between them. CDR3 sequence: CASSIRSSYGQYF. The CDR3 DNA is TGTGCCAGTAGTATACGGAGTTCCTACGGACAGTACTTC.

This clonotype is judged large. The rearrangement uses TRBV4-2 and TRBJ2-3, with D possibly matching TRBD1 (6 bases). The V end lost 3 bases, the J end lost 4 bases, and 20 bases lay between the germline ends. The CDR3 covers 17 residues. Germline assignment: CDR1 LGHNA and CDR2 YNFKEQ. In DNA, the CDR3 is TGTGCCAGCAGCCACTTAGACAGGACGGCTGGGGCAGATACGCAGTATTTT. The encoded protein is CASSHLDRTAGADTQYF.

To note about this clonotype: Being one base from a much bigger clone, this may be a read error. The J gene is TRBJ2-3, the V gene TRBV19; D remains ambiguous. Germline assignment: CDR1 LNHDA and CDR2 SQIVND (reference sequence). CDR3 length: 13 amino acids. CDR3 sequence: CATSIRASDTQYF. The CDR3 bases are TGTGCCACTAGTATTCGGGCATCAGATACGCAGTATTTT.

Comments on this clonotype: A read error is possible here, since a much larger clone lies one base away. V and J are TRBV4-3 and TRBJ1-1; D gene uncertain. Per germline, CDR1 LGHNA and CDR2 YSLEER. The ends were cut back, 0 bases at V and 4 bases at J, with 9 bases in the middle. The CDR3 consists of 14 residues. CDR3 region: CASSQDTRSTEAFF. CDR3 coding DNA: TGCGCCAGCAGCCAAGATACGAGGAGCACTGAAGCTTTCTTT.

Of note for this clonotype: This may come from a read error, since a much larger clone is one base off. The rearrangement joins TRBV18 to TRBJ2-1; D possibly corresponds to TRBD2 (6 bases). CDR1 and CDR2 from the germline V gene are KGHSH and LQKENI. CDR3 size: 13 residues. With 4 bases removed from V and 9 bases from J, the gap between germline ends came to 13 bases. The DNA of the CDR3 is TGTGCCAGCTCACTGGCGGGATTAGGTGAGCAGTTCTTC. Its protein product is CASSLAGLGEQFF.

Regarding this clonotype: Just one base apart from a much larger clone, this may be a read error. The J gene is TRBJ1-5, the V gene TRBV27, with a weak D call TRBD1 (6 bases). The germline V gene encodes CDR1 MNHEY and CDR2 SMNVEV (reference sequence). The CDR3 covers 14 residues. The DNA of the CDR3 is TGTACCAGCAGGGATACAGGGCAGCGGCAGCCCCAGCATTTT. Its protein is CTSRDTGQRQPQHF.

The genes are TRBV19 and TRBJ1-5, with D unclear. The CDR3 loop spans 13 amino acids. Germline V gene data show CDR1 as LNHDA and CDR2 as SQIVND (reference sequence). V was pared by 2 bases and J by 10 bases, with 12 bases between. The CDR3 spells CASSIRAAYPQHF. CDR3 bases: TGTGCCAGTAGTATAAGGGCAGCATACCCCCAGCATTTT.

As to this clonotype: This may stem from a read error, because a much larger clone lies one nucleotide away. As DNA, the CDR3 is TGTGCCAGTGGTATCCGTGGGGCCGGTGAGCAGTTCTTC. Protein sequence: CASGIRGAGEQFF. The V gene is TRBV19, the J gene TRBJ2-1; TRBD1 is a possible D gene (5 bases). Germline assignment: CDR1 LNHDA and CDR2 SQIVND (reference sequence). The CDR3 consists of 13 residues.

J is TRBJ1-1 and V is TRBV18; D is unclear. The CDR3 has 12 residues. Deletions cut 3 bases from V and 4 bases from J, with 6 bases between. Germline V gene lookup returns CDR1 KGHSH and CDR2 LQKENI. The CDR3 region is CASSPMGTEAFF. The CDR3 nucleotides read TGTGCCAGCTCACCCATGGGCACTGAAGCTTTCTTT.

As for this clonotype: A single base separates this from a much larger clone, so it may be a read error. The chain is built from TRBV6-2 or TRBV6-3 and TRBJ2-1, with 8 bases matching TRBD2. V dropped 6 bases and J dropped 8; count of bases not matched to a gene: 18. This CDR3 contains 17 residues. Germline CDR1 is MNHEY and CDR2 is SVGEGT. The CDR3 loop is CASSYNLAGTRLDEQFF. The CDR3 nucleotides are TGTGCCAGCAGCTATAACTTAGCCGGGACTAGACTGGATGAGCAGTTCTTC.

Concerning this clonotype itself: A read error may be the cause here, since a much bigger clone is one base away. The chain joins TRBV19 to TRBJ2-7; D ambiguous. From germline, CDR1 is LNHDA and CDR2 SQIVND (reference sequence). CDR3 length: 13 amino acids. CDR3 sequence: CANSVRASYEQYF. In DNA form, the CDR3 reads TGTGCCAATAGTGTACGGGCCTCCTACGAGCAGTACTTC. Complete variable domain (other parts from reference TRBV19 and TRBJ2-7): DGGITQSPKYLFRKEGQNVTLSCEQNLNHDAMYWYRQDPGQGLRLIYYSQIVNDFQKGDIAEGYSVSREKKESFPLTVTSAQKNPTAFYLCANSVRASYEQYFGPGTRLTVT.

The chain joins TRBV7-7 to TRBJ2-1, with no clear D. CDR1 is SSHAT, CDR2 FNYEAQ, per germline (reference sequence). Trimming shortened V by 1 base and J by 15 bases, and 10 bases separated the two germline ends. The length of the CDR3 is 11 residues. The CDR3 protein is CASSLGNQRFF. CDR3 coding DNA: TGTGCCAGCAGCTTAGGGAATCAGCGGTTCTTC.

This clonotype was counted a few times. The chain couples TRBV19 to TRBJ1-1, with D perhaps matching TRBD1 (5 bases). Trimming cost V 5 bases and J 0 bases, with 7 bases left between them. CDR1 and CDR2 (germline): LNHDA, SQIVND (reference sequence). This CDR3 has 13 amino acids. CDR3 residues: CASSATVNTEAFF. CDR3 DNA: TGTGCCAGTAGTGCGACAGTGAACACTGAAGCTTTCTTT.

By share, this clonotype ranks as medium-sized (0.01 to 0.1%). Here the CDR3 reads CSARELGEEAYEQYF. In nucleotides, the CDR3 is TGCAGTGCTAGAGAATTGGGGGAGGAGGCCTACGAGCAGTACTTC. The chain is built from TRBV20-1 and TRBJ2-7; possibly TRBD2 for D (6 bases). Trimming removed 0 bases from V and 2 bases from J, with 14 bases in between. Germline V gene sequence: CDR1 DFQATT, CDR2 SNEGSKA (reference sequence). The CDR3 length is 15 residues.

This clonotype was counted between two and nine times. The chain links TRBV19 to TRBJ1-1, with D unresolved. The CDR3 extends over 13 amino acids. V was shortened by 5 bases and J by 10 bases, with 17 bases between the two germline ends. CDR1 and CDR2 (germline): LNHDA, SQIVND (reference sequence). The CDR3 bases are TGTGCCAGTAGTCCCCGCAGCGGGGTGGGAGCTTTCTTT. The encoded protein is CASSPRSGVGAFF.

By sample fraction, this clonotype is large (0.1 to 1%). The chain combines TRBV19 with TRBJ1-1; D remains ambiguous. Trimming removed 5 bases at V and 4 bases at J, with 11 bases between. The CDR3 sequence is 13 residues long. The germline CDR1 and CDR2 sequences are LNHDA and SQIVND (reference sequence). The DNA of the CDR3 is TGTGCCAGTAGTCAACGCAGTAGCACTGAAGCTTTCTTT. Residues: CASSQRSSTEAFF.

This clonotype is medium-sized within its sample. One end of the junction varies from germline; a read error may be responsible. The chain uses TRBV19 and TRBJ2-1; tentatively, D is TRBD1 (5 bases). The CDR3 sequence is 13 residues long. Germline V CDR1 and CDR2: LNHDA, SQIVND (reference sequence). The CDR3 DNA reads as TGTGCCAATAGTTTAAGGGGTTCTGGTGAGCAGTTCTTC. It yields the protein CANSLRGSGEQFF.

Points on this clonotype: At one of its ends the junction is not consistent with the germline gene, which may arise from a read error. The rearrangement links TRBV19 to TRBJ1-3; no reliable D call. CDR3 length equals 15 residues. Germline CDR1 is LNHDA and CDR2 is SQIVND (reference sequence). CDR3 region: CAGSINSYSGNTIYF. The CDR3 coding sequence is TGTGCCGGTAGTATTAACAGTTACTCTGGAAACACCATATATTTT.

By frequency in the sample, this clonotype is medium-sized. This chain uses TRBV19 with TRBJ2-1; D possibly corresponds to TRBD2 (5 bases). CDR3 length: 13 residues. The germline V gene encodes CDR1 LNHDA and CDR2 SQIVND (reference sequence). V was trimmed by 8 bases and J by 4 bases, leaving 12 bases between them. The CDR3 protein is CASALGGYNEQFF. The CDR3 DNA follows: TGTGCCAGTGCCCTTGGCGGGTACAATGAGCAGTTCTTC.

In the case of this clonotype: At one end the junction does not follow the germline gene, possibly because of a read error. V is TRBV19 and J is TRBJ1-1; no definite D call. CDR1 is LNHDA and CDR2 is SQIVND in the germline V gene (reference sequence). CDR3 length equals 13 residues. This CDR3 reads CASSDGSNTEAFF. The CDR3 DNA reads TGTGCCAGTAGTGACGGGAGTAACACCGAAGCTTTCTTT.

This clonotype is judged medium-sized. The rearrangement links TRBV12-3 or TRBV12-4 to TRBJ1-2; D might be TRBD1 (5 bases). The CDR3 contains 12 residues. Trimming took 4 bases from V and 5 from J, leaving 8 bases between them. CDR3 sequence (DNA): TGTGCCAGCAGTTCGGGGGTATATGGCTACACCTTC. Translated: CASSSGVYGYTF.

By sample fraction, this clonotype is large. V is TRBV19 and J is TRBJ1-2; D not resolved. The V gene's germline CDR1 is LNHDA and CDR2 SQIVND (reference sequence). The CDR3 totals 12 residues. Between the trimmed V and J ends, which lost 1 base and 7 bases, there was a span of 7 bases. The CDR3 region is CASSIGLIGYTF. The CDR3, as DNA: TGTGCCAGTAGTATAGGGTTGATTGGCTACACCTTC. The complete variable domain, with remaining parts taken from reference TRBV19 and TRBJ1-2, reads DGGITQSPKYLFRKEGQNVTLSCEQNLNHDAMYWYRQDPGQGLRLIYYSQIVNDFQKGDIAEGYSVSREKKESFPLTVTSAQKNPTAFYLCASSIGLIGYTFGSGTRLTVV.

This clonotype was picked up one time. V is TRBV30 and J is TRBJ2-1; 9 bases agree with TRBD1. The CDR3 consists of 16 residues. Unmatched junction bases numbered 11, after V lost 5 bases and J lost 3 bases. The germline gives CDR1 GTSNPN, CDR2 SVGIG (reference sequence). The CDR3 DNA reads TGTGCCTGGGGGACAGGGCAGGGAGCGATCTACAATGAGCAGTTCTTC. Encoded protein: CAWGTGQGAIYNEQFF.

The chain joins TRBV19 to TRBJ1-1; D gene uncertain. The CDR3 length is 12 residues. V lost 3 bases and J lost 7, with 9 bases in between. Germline-derived CDR1 and CDR2 are LNHDA and SQIVND (reference sequence). The CDR3 bases are TGTGCCAGTAGTATCGGGATCGGTGAAGCTTTCTTT. Its translation is CASSIGIGEAFF.

The V gene is TRBV27, the J gene TRBJ2-3, with D perhaps given as TRBD1 or TRBD2 (5 bases each). The CDR3 covers 14 residues. Germline V CDR1 and CDR2: MNHEY, SMNVEV (reference sequence). V dropped 3 bases and J dropped 5 bases, with 12 bases sitting between them. CDR3 in DNA: TGTGCCAGCAGTTTTGGCCTGGGGGTAGATACGCAGTATTTT. It is translated as CASSFGLGVDTQYF.